Listed here are 24 T cell receptor beta chains from one sample, sequenced in a study of cytomegalovirus exposure and HLA in healthy donors. In the PCR, 60 Vbeta and 13 Jbeta primers were used. Profiled with immunoSEQ multiplex PCR; TCRdb holds only in-frame clones, not every one. The sample lists 120,000 to 150,000 clones, 60% to 85% occurring once. Specimen: PBMCs. These receptors all stem from a woman aged 40 to 49 in good health and CMV-seropositive.

The CDR3 protein is CASMPGVRSPLHF. CDR3 DNA: TGCGCCAGCATGCCCGGGGTTCGGTCACCCCTCCACTTT. V and J are TRBV10-2 and TRBJ1-6; D gene unclear. There are 13 residues in the CDR3. Trimming took 7 bases from V and 10 from J, leaving 14 bases between them. Germline values: CDR1 WSHSY, CDR2 SAAADI.

A single count supports this clone. CDR3 nucleotide sequence: TGTGCCAGCAGTCCCGGGACAGGGATCTACAATGAGCAGTTCTTC. This sequence encodes CASSPGTGIYNEQFF. The rearrangement links TRBV25-1 to TRBJ2-1; TRBD1 agrees at 9 bases. CDR1 MGHDK and CDR2 SYGVNS come from the germline V gene. The J segment lost 3 bases and the V segment lost 5 bases, leaving 5 bases of the junction unmatched. This CDR3 has 15 amino acids.

The rearrangement links TRBV5-5 to TRBJ1-2, with TRBD1 identical over 7 bases. This CDR3 region has 16 residues. Trimming cost V 4 bases and J 2 bases; bases outside gene matches: 11. Germline V CDR1 and CDR2: SGHKS, YYEKEE (reference sequence). CDR3 sequence reads: CASSPDRERPNYGYTF. The CDR3 nucleotides read TGTGCCAGCAGCCCCGACAGGGAAAGGCCGAACTATGGCTACACCTTC.

This clone has a handful of counts. CDR3 sequence (DNA): TGTGCCAGCAGAACCGACAGCGAAGCTAACTATGGCTACACCTTC. Protein product: CASRTDSEANYGYTF. The chain joins TRBV13 to TRBJ1-2; TRBD1 might be the D (5 bases). Trimming removed 6 bases from V and 0 bases from J, with 14 bases in between. The CDR3 length is 15 residues. CDR1 and CDR2 (germline): PRHDT, FYEKMQ (reference sequence).

V and J are TRBV5-1 and TRBJ1-2; TRBD1 might be the D (5 bases). The CDR3 spans 15 residues. V lost 4 bases, J lost 7 bases, and 20 bases lay in between. Germline CDR1 is SGHRS and CDR2 is YFSETQ. The CDR3 loop reads CASSIGDKSAGGYTF. CDR3 nucleotides: TGCGCCAGCAGCATAGGGGATAAGTCAGCTGGTGGCTACACCTTC.

The chain recombines TRBV6-6 with TRBJ1-1; 9 bases map to TRBD1. Germline assignment: CDR1 MNHNY and CDR2 SVGAGI (reference sequence). The CDR3 is made up of 15 amino acids. J lost 5 bases, V lost 4 bases, and 8 bases had no gene match. The CDR3 region has the DNA TGTGCCAGCAGTTTCGTCGGGACAGGGAAGACTGAAGCTTTCTTT. This codes for CASSFVGTGKTEAFF.

V usage is TRBV15 and J usage is TRBJ1-4; weak D call: TRBD1 (5 bases). V shed 3 bases and J shed 10 bases, with 15 bases lying between them. The germline CDR1 and CDR2 sequences are LNHNV and YYDKDF (reference sequence). The CDR3 loop spans 14 amino acids. CDR3 nucleotides: TGTGCCACCAGCAGTGGGGCGCAGTTTGGAAAACTGTTTTTT. Translation gives CATSSGAQFGKLFF. Looking up the rest from reference TRBV15 and TRBJ1-4 gives the full variable domain: DAMVIQNPRYQVTQFGKPVTLSCSQTLNHNVMYWYQQKSSQAPKLLFHYYDKDFNNEADTPDNFQSRRPNTSFCFLDIRSPGLGDTAMYLCATSSGAQFGKLFFGSGTQLSVL.

The J gene is TRBJ2-5, the V gene TRBV14, with TRBD2 as a possible D gene (5 bases). CDR1 is SGHDN, CDR2 FVKESK, per germline. Trimming removed 3 bases at V and 1 base at J, with 12 bases between. This CDR3 has 15 residues. The CDR3 sequence: CASSHLATFQETQYF. The CDR3 nucleotides are TGTGCCAGCAGCCACTTAGCGACTTTCCAAGAGACCCAGTACTTC. Supplemented by reference TRBV14 and TRBJ2-5, the full variable domain reads EAGVTQFPSHSVIEKGQTVTLRCDPISGHDNLYWYRRVMGKEIKFLLHFVKESKQDESGMPNNRFLAERTGGTYSTLKVQPAELEDSGVYFCASSHLATFQETQYFGPGTRLLVL.

The V and J genes are TRBV9 and TRBJ2-1, with 8 bases matching TRBD2. The length of the CDR3 is 16 residues. The germline gives CDR1 SGDLS, CDR2 YYNGEE. Germline trimming cut 4 bases from V and 3 bases from J; bases unmatched to any gene: 9. The CDR3 loop reads CASSPAGTRNYNEQFF. The CDR3 nucleotides read TGTGCCAGCAGCCCTGCTGGGACTAGGAACTACAATGAGCAGTTCTTC.

The chain couples TRBV29-1 to TRBJ2-1; 14 positions agree with TRBD2. The trim removed 4 bases at V and 6 bases at J, leaving 5 bases unmatched. The CDR3 has 15 amino acids. Germline CDR1 SQVTM, CDR2 ANQGSEA. CDR3 DNA sequence: TGCAGCGTTGGACTAGCGGGGGGGCCCGTCAATGAGCAGTTCTTC. It specifies CSVGLAGGPVNEQFF.

The V gene is TRBV7-2, the J gene TRBJ2-7, with D uncertain. Per the germline V gene, CDR1 is SGHTA and CDR2 is FQGNSA. CDR3 length: 11 amino acids. Trimming removed 8 bases from V and 3 bases from J, with 8 bases in between. The CDR3 coding sequence is TGTGCCAGCGCACGGGTCTACGAGCAGTACTTC. Encoded protein: CASARVYEQYF.

The V and J genes are TRBV7-3 and TRBJ1-1; D is uncertain. CDR3 length: 15 residues. Germline CDR1 and CDR2: SGHTA and FQGTGA. Between the trimmed V and J ends, which lost 0 bases and 3 bases, there was a span of 11 bases. CDR3 amino acids: CASSLTPGLDTEAFF. The CDR3 coding sequence is TGTGCCAGCAGCTTAACTCCAGGCTTGGACACTGAAGCTTTCTTT.

The chain is built from TRBV6-1 and TRBJ2-7; the D gene is possibly TRBD1 (5 bases). The CDR3 covers 14 residues. Germline loops: CDR1 MNHNS, CDR2 SASEGT. Trimming removed 1 base from V and 6 bases from J, with 13 bases in between. Here the CDR3 reads CASSEVQGLGEQYF. The CDR3 nucleotides read TGTGCCAGCAGTGAAGTTCAGGGATTGGGCGAGCAGTACTTC.

The chain couples TRBV6-1 to TRBJ2-3; TRBD2 agrees at 14 bases. J was trimmed by 5 bases and V by 7 bases; bases with no gene match: 2. This CDR3 is built from 14 residues. Germline CDR1 is MNHNS and CDR2 is SASEGT. CDR3 sequence reads: CASKTSGGVDTQYF. DNA of the CDR3: TGTGCCAGCAAGACTAGCGGGGGGGTAGATACGCAGTATTTT.

The genes are TRBV7-9 and TRBJ1-1; D gene unclear. CDR1 and CDR2 from the germline V gene are SEHNR and FQNEAQ (reference sequence). V was pared by 5 bases and J by 5 bases, with 21 bases between. This CDR3 is built from 16 residues. Here the CDR3 reads CASSHPLLAAQTEAFF. For the CDR3, the DNA is TGTGCCAGCAGCCACCCTCTCTTGGCAGCACAGACTGAAGCTTTCTTT.

This chain joins TRBV14 and TRBJ1-1; no firm D call. The CDR3 runs to 14 residues. Per germline, CDR1 SGHDN and CDR2 FVKESK. Trimming shortened V by 4 bases and J by 3 bases, and 12 bases separated the two germline ends. The CDR3 DNA reads as TGTGCCAGCAGCCCGGCGGGGATGTACACTGAAGCTTTCTTT. This sequence encodes CASSPAGMYTEAFF.

The chain is built from TRBV2 and TRBJ2-1; 9 bases map to TRBD1. After removal of 5 bases from V and 7 bases from J, the junction contained 12 bases not matched to a gene. This CDR3 comprises 16 residues. Germline V CDR1 and CDR2: SNHLY, FYNNEI. CDR3 in DNA: TGTGCCAGCAGTCCCAAGACGGGACAGGGACGAAATGAGCAGTTCTTC. This encodes CASSPKTGQGRNEQFF.

This chain connects TRBV6-5 to TRBJ2-2; 7 nucleotides match TRBD1. Trimming at V came to 4 bases and at J to 2 bases, leaving 4 bases not matched to a gene. The germline CDR1 and CDR2 sequences are MNHEY and SVGAGI. The CDR3 loop spans 15 amino acids. CDR3 DNA sequence: TGTGCCAGCAGTTCTCAGGGGGTAAACACCGGGGAGCTGTTTTTT. Its protein is CASSSQGVNTGELFF.

The chain recombines TRBV7-6 with TRBJ2-1, with TRBD2 matching over 9 bases. With V trimmed by 5 bases and J by 9 bases, 11 bases remained unmatched. Germline V gene sequence: CDR1 SGHVS, CDR2 FNYEAQ. The CDR3 contains 15 residues. The CDR3 DNA follows: TGTGCCAGCAGCCTGGCGCGGGGGGGCCATGGTGAGCAGTTCTTC. Protein sequence: CASSLARGGHGEQFF.

This chain uses TRBV2 with TRBJ1-2, with 7 bases matching TRBD1. The CDR3 covers 15 residues. V lost 8 bases, J lost 7 bases, and 16 bases stayed unmatched. Looked up from germline, CDR1 is SNHLY and CDR2 is FYNNEI. The CDR3 nucleotides read TGTGCCAGCGATATCCCGGGACAGCCCATCTCTGGCTACACCTTC. It codes for CASDIPGQPISGYTF.

This chain joins TRBV27 and TRBJ2-3; 8 bases map to TRBD2. The CDR3 spans 15 residues. V shed 4 bases, J shed 1 base, and the junction held 4 bases outside the gene matches. From germline, CDR1 is MNHEY and CDR2 SMNVEV (reference sequence). The CDR3 region is CASSSVAGRTDTQYF. CDR3 nucleotides: TGTGCCAGCAGTTCTGTAGCGGGACGCACAGATACGCAGTATTTT.

This clone was detected only once. This rearrangement joins TRBV10-3 to TRBJ2-7, with 9 bases matching TRBD2. CDR3 length: 16 amino acids. Germline V gives CDR1 ENHRY, CDR2 SYGVKD. The ends lost 0 bases at V and 1 base at J; junction bases unmatched: 4. The CDR3 here is CAISESASGTSYEQYF. The DNA for the CDR3 is TGTGCCATCAGTGAGTCGGCTAGCGGGACATCCTACGAGCAGTACTTC.

The gene calls are TRBV7-3 and TRBJ2-2; possible D gene TRBD1, 6 bases. The germline V gene encodes CDR1 SGHTA and CDR2 FQGTGA. V lost 5 bases, J lost 6 bases, and 7 bases lay in between. There are 12 residues in the CDR3. The CDR3 nucleotides read TGTGCCAGCAGCACAGGGTCCGGGGAGCTGTTTTTT. This encodes CASSTGSGELFF.

The genes are TRBV2 and TRBJ2-1, with 9 bases matching TRBD2. Trimming took 8 bases from V and 8 from J; bases not matched to a gene: 13. CDR1 and CDR2 from the germline V gene are SNHLY and FYNNEI. This CDR3 region has 15 residues. The CDR3 here is CASGSGTSNVDEQFF. The CDR3 DNA reads TGTGCCAGCGGGTCTGGGACTAGCAATGTAGATGAGCAGTTCTTC.